This is a list of T cell receptor beta chains from one sample in a study of immune heterogeneity within non-small cell lung tumors. TCRdb re-called the multiplex PCR reads through MiXCR, storing one row per CDR3 protein. Among about 15,000 distinct CDR3 sequences listed, over 25% were seen once. Sequencing was carried out using lung tumor tissue. These receptors came from a woman in her forties or fifties with non-small cell lung cancer. CDR3s include the opening cysteine and the closing phenylalanine or tryptophan. The D gene is left open where the match is weak. Where a row states a size, it is once, few, many or the class of an expanded clone; other rows omit it.

d_call	clone_size	v_call	j_call	cdr3_nt	cdr3_aa
TRBD2	many	TRBV28	TRBJ2-5	TGTGCCAGCAGTGGGGGACTAGCGGGGACCCAAGAGACCCAGTACTTC	CASSGGLAGTQETQYF
.	many	TRBV6-1	TRBJ2-3	TGTGCCAGCAGTCCCAGGGGGGAACTGGCAGGGACAGATACGCAGTATTTT	CASSPRGELAGTDTQYF
.	.	TRBV28	TRBJ2-1	TGTGCCAGCAGTACCGCCCGCCAATCCTACAATGAGCAGTTCTTC	CASSTARQSYNEQFF
.	.	TRBV2	TRBJ2-7	TGTGCCAGCAGTACACCCACCTACGAGCAGTACTTC	CASSTPTYEQYF
.	many	TRBV12-3/TRBV12-4	TRBJ2-4	TGTGCCAGCAGAGAGGGGGGCATGGCCAAAAACATTCAGTACTTC	CASREGGMAKNIQYF
.	many	TRBV11-3	TRBJ1-2	TGTGCCAGCAGCTTACGGGGGCCAAACTATGGCTACACCTTC	CASSLRGPNYGYTF
.	many	TRBV19	TRBJ1-2	TGTGCCAGTAGTCCCGAAGCCTATGGCTACACCTTC	CASSPEAYGYTF
TRBD2	many	TRBV27	TRBJ2-1	TGTGCCAGCAGTAAGCGGGAGGGTTACAATGAGCAGTTCTTC	CASSKREGYNEQFF
.	many	TRBV28	TRBJ1-2	TGTGCCAGCACCCAATCGGGCCCTATCTATGGCTACACCTTC	CASTQSGPIYGYTF
.	.	TRBV30	TRBJ2-5	TGTGCCTGGAGGAGAGGGGCGGTGGAGACCCAGTACTTC	CAWRRGAVETQYF
.	medium-sized	TRBV10-1	TRBJ1-3	TGCGCCAGCAGCGAGGGCAGCACTGGAAACACCATATATTTT	CASSEGSTGNTIYF
TRBD1	.	TRBV7-8	TRBJ2-1	TGTGCCAGCAGCCGACAGGGGAGGAATGAGCAGTTCTTC	CASSRQGRNEQFF
.	few	TRBV27	TRBJ2-3	TGTGCCAGCAGTTTATTTCGGACCGCTCCTGATACGCAGTATTTT	CASSLFRTAPDTQYF
.	.	TRBV4-1	TRBJ1-5	TGCGCCAGCAGCCAAGAAGTGGGGGTAAGGGCTCAGCCCCAGCATTTT	CASSQEVGVRAQPQHF
.	medium-sized	TRBV20-1	TRBJ2-7	TGCAGTGCTAGCCAGGGCGAGCAGTACTTC	CSASQGEQYF
.	many	TRBV19	TRBJ2-3	TGTGCCAGTAGTATAGGTAGCTCCTCCGGGGCAGATACGCAGTATTTT	CASSIGSSSGADTQYF
.	many	TRBV4-1	TRBJ2-2	TGCGCCAGCAGCCCAACTTCAGCGAACACCGGGGAGCTGTTTTTT	CASSPTSANTGELFF
TRBD1	medium-sized	TRBV28	TRBJ1-5	TGTGCCAGCAGTTATAGCGGGGGAATGGGACAGGGAGTGGGCCTCAATCAGCCCCAGCATTTT	CASSYSGGMGQGVGLNQPQHF
.	many	TRBV10-2	TRBJ1-6	TGCGCCAGCAGTGAGGCGGGGAAGTATAATTCACCCCTCCACTTT	CASSEAGKYNSPLHF
.	many	TRBV10-3	TRBJ1-2	TGTGCCATCAGTGAGGAAGGGGGCTACACCTTC	CAISEEGGYTF
.	many	TRBV4-1	TRBJ1-5	TGCGCCAGCAGCCCCTGGACGGGTGATCAGCCCCAGCATTTT	CASSPWTGDQPQHF
.	.	TRBV6-2/TRBV6-3	TRBJ2-1	TGTGCCAGCAGTTACTGGGCTAGTTCCTACAATGAGCAGTTCTTC	CASSYWASSYNEQFF
TRBD1	medium-sized	TRBV30	TRBJ1-6	TGTGCCTGGGGGACAGGGGGCATGAGTTCACCCCTCCACTTT	CAWGTGGMSSPLHF
.	many	TRBV10-2	TRBJ2-1	TGCGCCAGCAGAGCCCAGGCCTACAATGAGCAGTTCTTC	CASRAQAYNEQFF
.	few	TRBV6-1	TRBJ2-7	TGTGCCAGCACCCCGGGCCGGGGCGAGCAGTACTTC	CASTPGRGEQYF
.	.	TRBV7-3	TRBJ1-6	TGTGCCAGCAGCTTAGGGCAGGTCAATTCACCCCTCCACTTT	CASSLGQVNSPLHF
.	medium-sized	TRBV18	TRBJ2-7	TGTGCCAGCTCACCCGCAAGATACGAGCAGTACTTC	CASSPARYEQYF
.	medium-sized	TRBV2	TRBJ1-5	TGTGCCAGCAGTAGACAGTTTTGGGAGCCCCAGCATTTT	CASSRQFWEPQHF
TRBD1	.	TRBV18	TRBJ1-2	TGTGCCAGCTCACCGGACAGGAGCCCAAACTATGGCTACACCTTC	CASSPDRSPNYGYTF
TRBD1	many	TRBV5-8	TRBJ1-2	TGTGCCAGCGACGGTGAGACAGGGGGCAACTATGGCTACACCTTC	CASDGETGGNYGYTF
TRBD1	many	TRBV28	TRBJ2-7	TGTGCCAGCAGCCTAAGACAGGGCTACGAGCAGTACTTC	CASSLRQGYEQYF
.	many	TRBV19	TRBJ1-4	TGTGCCAGTAGACCTCTCAGGAAGCAGCTCACGCTAAGGGATGAAAAACTGTTTTTT	CASRPLRKQLTLRDEKLFF
.	once	TRBV20-1	TRBJ1-1	TGCAGTGCTAGAGATCTGCAGGGGATTGAAGCTTTCTTT	CSARDLQGIEAFF
.	.	TRBV27	TRBJ1-2	TGTGCCAGCAGTTTACGGGATTCGGCCTATGGCTACACCTTC	CASSLRDSAYGYTF
.	few	TRBV30	TRBJ1-6	TGTGCCTGGAGCAGGGGCGACCTCCACTTT	CAWSRGDLHF
TRBD1	many	TRBV9	TRBJ1-4	TGTGCCAGCAGCGCGCCGGGGGACAGTATTTATGAAAAACTGTTTTTT	CASSAPGDSIYEKLFF
.	.	TRBV20-1	TRBJ2-7	TGCAGTTCTAGATTCAAAGAGCATTACTTC	CSSRFKEHYF
.	many	TRBV28	TRBJ2-3	TGTGCCAGCAGTAGATCTCAGGGAGCAGATACGCAGTATTTT	CASSRSQGADTQYF
TRBD2	many	TRBV7-2	TRBJ2-3	TGTGCCAGCAGCCCCCGGGGTAGCGGGAAGGATACGCAGTATTTT	CASSPRGSGKDTQYF
TRBD2	.	TRBV25-1	TRBJ2-5	TGTGCCAGCGGGAGGGCAGAACAAGAGACCCAGTACTTC	CASGRAEQETQYF
TRBD2	.	TRBV6-1	TRBJ2-3	TGTGCCAGCAGTGAACTAGCGGGAGGGCCAGATACGCAGTATTTT	CASSELAGGPDTQYF
.	.	TRBV11-3	TRBJ2-7	TGTGCCAGCAGCTTTGGGGCGAAGACTTACGGGCAGTACTTC	CASSFGAKTYGQYF
TRBD1	once	TRBV20-1	TRBJ2-3	TGCAGACCACAGGGGGCGGGGGGCACAGATACGCAGTATTTT	CRPQGAGGTDTQYF